The present T cell receptor (beta chain) was sequenced within a study of T-cell reconstitution after alpha-beta-depleted transplantation in children. Unique molecular identifiers tagged the TCRbeta library. TCRdb independently ran MiXCR on the PCR reads; one entry per CDR3 protein. The sample lists fewer than 700,000 distinct CDR3 sequences, under 25% occurring once. The CDR3 extends over 14 amino acids. The germline V gene encodes CDR1 SQVTM and CDR2 ANQGSEA. V was cut by 6 bases and J by 2 bases, with 14 bases left in between. This clonotype was detected only a few times. The source is a boy less than two years old who had a stem cell transplant for acute myeloid leukemia, so the T cells may come from the graft donor. The genes are TRBV29-1 and TRBJ2-1; possible D gene TRBD1, 7 bases. Sequenced material: PBMCs, mostly from graft donor cells, taken 360 days after TCRalphabeta/CD19-depleted stem cell transplant. The CDR3 nucleotides are TGCAGCGTCCGGAGGGACAGCGCCTACAATGAGCAGTTCTTC. Protein product: CSVRRDSAYNEQFF.